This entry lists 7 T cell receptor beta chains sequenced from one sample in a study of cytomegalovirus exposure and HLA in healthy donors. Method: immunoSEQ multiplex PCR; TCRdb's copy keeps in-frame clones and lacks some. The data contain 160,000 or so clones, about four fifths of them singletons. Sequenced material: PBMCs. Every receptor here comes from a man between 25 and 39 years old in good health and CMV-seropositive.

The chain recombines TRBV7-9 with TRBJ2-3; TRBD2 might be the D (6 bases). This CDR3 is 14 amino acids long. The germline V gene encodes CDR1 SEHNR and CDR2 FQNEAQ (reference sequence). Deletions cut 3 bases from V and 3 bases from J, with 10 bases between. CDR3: CASSFESGTDTQYF. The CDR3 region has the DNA TGTGCCAGCAGCTTCGAGAGCGGGACAGATACGCAGTATTTT.

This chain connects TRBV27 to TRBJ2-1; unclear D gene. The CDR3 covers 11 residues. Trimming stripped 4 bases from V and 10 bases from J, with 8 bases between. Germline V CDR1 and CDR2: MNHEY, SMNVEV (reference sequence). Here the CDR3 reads CASSSFLEQFF. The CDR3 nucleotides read TGTGCCAGCAGTTCCTTTCTGGAGCAGTTCTTC.

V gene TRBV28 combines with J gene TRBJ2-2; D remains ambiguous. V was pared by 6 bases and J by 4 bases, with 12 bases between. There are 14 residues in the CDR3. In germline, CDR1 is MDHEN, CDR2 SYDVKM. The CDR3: CASSTMTPTGELFF. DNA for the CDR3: TGTGCCAGCAGCACCATGACACCCACCGGGGAGCTGTTTTTT.

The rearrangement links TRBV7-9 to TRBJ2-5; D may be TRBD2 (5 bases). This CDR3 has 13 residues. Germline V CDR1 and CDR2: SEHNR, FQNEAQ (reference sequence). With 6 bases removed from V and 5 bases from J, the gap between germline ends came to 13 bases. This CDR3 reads CASRRTGGETQYF. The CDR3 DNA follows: TGTGCCAGCAGACGAACCGGAGGCGAGACCCAGTACTTC.

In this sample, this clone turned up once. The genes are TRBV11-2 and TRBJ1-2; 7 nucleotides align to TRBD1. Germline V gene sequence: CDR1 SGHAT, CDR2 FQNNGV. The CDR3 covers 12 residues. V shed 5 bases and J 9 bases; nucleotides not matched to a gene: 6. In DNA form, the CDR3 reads TGTGCCAGCAGCCCGGGACAGTCGAGCTACACCTTC. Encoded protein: CASSPGQSSYTF. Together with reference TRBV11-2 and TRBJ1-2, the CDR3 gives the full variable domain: EAGVAQSPRYKIIEKRQSVAFWCNPISGHATLYWYQQILGQGPKLLIQFQNNGVVDDSQLPKDRFSAERLKGVDSTLKIQPAKLEDSAVYLCASSPGQSSYTFGSGTRLTVV.

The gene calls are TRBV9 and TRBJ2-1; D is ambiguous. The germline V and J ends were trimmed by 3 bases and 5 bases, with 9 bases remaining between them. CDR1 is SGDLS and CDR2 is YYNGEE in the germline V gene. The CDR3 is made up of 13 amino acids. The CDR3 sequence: CASSGHSDNEQFF. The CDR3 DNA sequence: TGTGCCAGCAGCGGCCACAGTGACAATGAGCAGTTCTTC.

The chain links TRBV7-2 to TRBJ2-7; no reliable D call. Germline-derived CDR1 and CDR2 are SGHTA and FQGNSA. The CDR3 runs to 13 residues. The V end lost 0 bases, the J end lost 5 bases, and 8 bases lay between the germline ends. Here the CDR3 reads CASSLAPQNEQYF. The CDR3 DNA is TGTGCCAGCAGCTTAGCCCCCCAAAACGAGCAGTACTTC.